A selection of T cell receptor beta chains follows, all from one sample in a study of cytomegalovirus exposure and HLA in healthy donors. Method: immunoSEQ multiplex PCR; TCRdb's copy keeps in-frame clones and lacks some. The sample yields 110,000 or so clones, over 70% seen once. Specimen: PBMCs. These receptors were collected from a woman aged 40-49 years in good health and CMV-seropositive. CDR3s include the opening cysteine and the closing phenylalanine or tryptophan. The D gene is left open where the match is weak. Clone size, where shown, is once, few, many, or a class for clones that have expanded.

DNA | CDR3 | D | J | V | size
TGTGCCAGCAGTGAAGCTGACAGTCTTAATGAAAAACTGTTTTTT | CASSEADSLNEKLFF | . | TRBJ1-4 | TRBV2 | once
TGTGCCAGCAGCTGGGGGCGAGAGACCCAGTACTTC | CASSWGRETQYF | . | TRBJ2-5 | TRBV7-9 | .
TGTGCTAGCAGCTTAGGGGTAGGGGTACCTCACCAAGAGACCCAGTACTTC | CASSLGVGVPHQETQYF | . | TRBJ2-5 | TRBV7-7 | .
TGTGCCAGCAGTGAATTCGGGACAGATAATTCCCCCCTCCACTTT | CASSEFGTDNSPLHF | TRBD1 | TRBJ1-6 | TRBV6-1 | .
TGTGCCAGCAGTTCAAGCGGGACCTCAAACATTCAGTACTTC | CASSSSGTSNIQYF | TRBD2 | TRBJ2-4 | TRBV6-5 | .
TGCGCCAGCAGCCAAGTGGGGGACAGTCGGTCCCTCTATGGCTACACCTTC | CASSQVGDSRSLYGYTF | TRBD1 | TRBJ1-2 | TRBV4-3 | .
TGTGCCAGTAGTATACCGCAGGGGTCGGTCGATACGCAGTATTTT | CASSIPQGSVDTQYF | . | TRBJ2-3 | TRBV19 | .
TGTGCCAGCAGTTTTGACAGGGGGCGCACTGAAGCTTTCTTT | CASSFDRGRTEAFF | TRBD1 | TRBJ1-1 | TRBV6-5 | .
TGTGCCAGCAGCGCCCTCGGTTCCACTGAAGCTTTCTTT | CASSALGSTEAFF | . | TRBJ1-1 | TRBV9 | once
TGTGCCAGCAGCTTAGGAGCGGGGGGGCCGGTTGGGACCCAGTACTTC | CASSLGAGGPVGTQYF | TRBD2 | TRBJ2-5 | TRBV7-6 | .
TGTGCCAGCAGTCGGACTCAGTCCTACGAGCAGTACTTC | CASSRTQSYEQYF | . | TRBJ2-7 | TRBV6-5 | .
TGTGCCACCAGCAGATTAAGGGGAATTCTTGGGACCCAGTACTTC | CATSRLRGILGTQYF | . | TRBJ2-5 | TRBV15 | .
TGTGCCAGCCTCTTCGGGGGGCGGGAGACCCAGTACTTC | CASLFGGRETQYF | . | TRBJ2-5 | TRBV7-2 | once
TGTGCCAGCAGCTTAGCGGGTACAGGGGCAGAGACCCAGTACTTC | CASSLAGTGAETQYF | TRBD1 | TRBJ2-5 | TRBV7-8 | .
TGTGCCAGCAGCTCCCAATTGACAGGGATGAACACTGAAGCTTTCTTT | CASSSQLTGMNTEAFF | TRBD1 | TRBJ1-1 | TRBV9 | .
TGTGCCAGTAGTATAGGACCGGGACAATACAATGAGCAGTTCTTC | CASSIGPGQYNEQFF | . | TRBJ2-1 | TRBV19 | .
TGTGCCAGCAGACCCGCGGCAGTGTTGAAAGCTTTCTTT | CASRPAAVLKAFF | . | TRBJ1-1 | TRBV6-5 | .
TGTGCCAGCAGCGTAGGGGAGGCGGGGGGGCCTGGTGAGCAGTTCTTC | CASSVGEAGGPGEQFF | TRBD2 | TRBJ2-1 | TRBV9 | .
TGTGCTAGCAGCTCCTCAGAGGGCACTGAAGCTTTCTTT | CASSSSEGTEAFF | . | TRBJ1-1 | TRBV7-7 | .
TGTGCCAGCAGCCCCCCGCCGGGTATCCCCTCCTACAATGAGCAGTTCTTC | CASSPPPGIPSYNEQFF | . | TRBJ2-1 | TRBV11-2 | .
TGCAGCGCCCGTGCCCTTCGCGGGAGGGGGGTCTACAATGAGCAGTTCTTC | CSARALRGRGVYNEQFF | TRBD2 | TRBJ2-1 | TRBV29-1 | .
TGTGCCAGCACCCCAGGGGTTTGGGAGACCCAGTACTTC | CASTPGVWETQYF | . | TRBJ2-5 | TRBV2 | .
TGTGCCAGCAGCTTAGTTGGACACGGCACTGAAGCTTTCTTT | CASSLVGHGTEAFF | . | TRBJ1-1 | TRBV7-2 | .
TGTGCCAGCAGCTTAGCGGGACAGGGGGAGACCCAGTACTTC | CASSLAGQGETQYF | TRBD1 | TRBJ2-5 | TRBV7-2 | once
TGTGCCAGCTCACCGGGACAGAACACCGGGGAGCTGTTTTTT | CASSPGQNTGELFF | . | TRBJ2-2 | TRBV18 | .
TGTGCCTGGAGTGTTAATAATTCACCCCTCCACTTT | CAWSVNNSPLHF | . | TRBJ1-6 | TRBV30 | .
TGTGCCAGCACATGGGGAGCAGGAGCGCGGAACGAGCAGTACTTC | CASTWGAGARNEQYF | . | TRBJ2-7 | TRBV28 | .
TGTGCCAGCTCACCACAGAGACAGGGGTCGAACACTGAAGCTTTCTTT | CASSPQRQGSNTEAFF | TRBD1 | TRBJ1-1 | TRBV18 | .
TGTGCCAGCAGCTTGGGACAGGGGGTGAACGAAGCTTTCTTT | CASSLGQGVNEAFF | TRBD1 | TRBJ1-1 | TRBV7-3 | few